Given below is one TCR beta chain in context. No antigen is known for it. One base away there is no much larger clone; base qualities are not given. TCRbeta CDR3 regions were amplified from genomic DNA using the immunoSEQ Assay, a bias-controlled multiplex PCR. The paper's processing steps were these. The number of nucleated cells in each sample was estimated by amplification of reference gene primers within the assay. Sequence reads were collapsed and filtered to measure the absolute abundance of every unique TCRbeta CDR3 rearrangement. Productive Simpson clonality was computed per sample as the square root of Simpson's diversity index over productive rearrangements. The source is immuneACCESS, and TCRdb retained only in-frame sequences with V and J called. Part of the clones is not carried over; for the studies checked, unresolved V genes explain less than half of this, and the remainder is unexplained. V and J calls plus clone size are reproduced from that table; the DNA served to infer D and trimming. The sample has around 92,000 clones on record, roughly nine tenths of them singletons. The ten top clones hold less than 6.5% of the sample.

From cysteine to phenylalanine, the CDR3 is 15 amino acids long. Here the CDR3 DNA is all that survives: 45 bases in frame from base 1. Trimming removed 8 bases from V and 7 bases from J; the gene matches leave 15 bases unexplained. CDR1 is given as SGHTA and CDR2 as FQGNSA, both from the germline V gene. The sample is drawn from a study of blood T cell repertoires in COVID-19 (dated by TCRdb to 2018 to 2020). For the wider study: The collaborator samples originated in the United States, Italy and Spain and spanned the acute and convalescent phases of COVID-19. The prospective study material was composed of cDNA or gDNA derived from T cells, B-cell-depleted T cells, or PBMCs. The dataset comprised deeply sampled blood TCRbeta repertoires from subjects exposed to, actively infected with, or recovered from COVID-19. The repertoires were released in a freely available public database intended as a resource for research on the immune response to SARS-CoV-2. The samples were drawn from the first 160 participants of the ongoing ImmuneRACE study and from about 1,200 subjects provided by 6 global collaborators. A de-identified subject ID, COVID-19 status, age in years and sex were almost always included in the sample metadata. Where HLA class I and class II types were available, the types were taken from metadata supplied by the sample provider, not from assay-based typing.

Collaborating institutions collected whole blood in K2EDTA tubes following their own protocols. Collaborator samples were shipped for TCRbeta analysis as frozen whole blood, isolated PBMCs, or DNA extracted from either sample type. What the work shows at the level of the full study, not this receptor alone: The amount of clinical and demographic metadata varied by source and participant and was provided uncurated.

The sequence links TRBV7-2 to TRBJ2-7, with 9 bases aligning to TRBD2. The clonotype was recovered from a woman aged 80 or over with active COVID-19. Specimen: peripheral blood. DNA sequence: TGTGCCAGCTCGTATAAGGTGGCGGGAGGGGGAGAGCAGTACTTC. Translated, this gives CASSYKVAGGGEQYF.